This T cell receptor (beta chain) is from a study of T cell responses to AZD1222 COVID-19 vaccine. Study-level points and caveats: Among the donors, most were white British and more were female, and clonal diversity was possibly underestimated. Repertoire sampling occurred only after the peak T cell response.

Analyses pooled second doses at about 4 or about 12 weeks. As concerns this clone: The target antigen is unknown.

Trimming pared 8 bases from V and 3 bases from J, leaving 16 bases between. Germline values: CDR1 MGHRA, CDR2 YSYEKL. The CDR3 totals 15 residues. This table comes from immunoSEQ multiplex PCR, and its TCRdb copy is limited to in-frame clones, with some not included. The table has more than 120,000 clones, roughly 86% seen once. V usage is TRBV4-1 and J usage is TRBJ2-2; maybe TRBD2 (6 bases). This specimen was peripheral blood, taken 28 days after the second AZD1222 dose. The origin of this receptor is an adult who received the AZD1222 COVID-19 vaccine. CDR3 coding DNA: TGCGCCAGCGCCCCCGGGACTCCCTACACCGGGGAGCTGTTTTTT. Residues: CASAPGTPYTGELFF.